This T cell receptor (beta chain) was sequenced for a study of cytomegalovirus exposure and HLA in healthy donors. Findings and caveats of the study: Using the classifier, cytomegalovirus status was reportedly diagnosed with high specificity and sensitivity.

V dropped 4 bases and J dropped 5; count of bases not matched to a gene: 10. Germline CDR1 is MDHEN and CDR2 is SYDVKM. The CDR3 is 15 amino acids. The donors belonged to the roughly 130-subject validation cohort, separate from the approximately 670-subject first cohort. The table came from immunoSEQ multiplex PCR; TCRdb's copy has only in-frame clones and leaves some out. Of approximately 120,000 clones listed, 94% are singletons. This clone has just one count. What it recognizes is unknown. This rearrangement joins TRBV28 to TRBJ1-1; 7 bases line up with TRBD1. The sequenced sample was PBMCs. This receptor was obtained from a woman under 30 in good health and CMV-seronegative. CDR3: CASSSKGAAKTEAFF. CDR3 DNA: TGTGCCAGCAGTTCGAAGGGGGCGGCGAAAACTGAAGCTTTCTTT.